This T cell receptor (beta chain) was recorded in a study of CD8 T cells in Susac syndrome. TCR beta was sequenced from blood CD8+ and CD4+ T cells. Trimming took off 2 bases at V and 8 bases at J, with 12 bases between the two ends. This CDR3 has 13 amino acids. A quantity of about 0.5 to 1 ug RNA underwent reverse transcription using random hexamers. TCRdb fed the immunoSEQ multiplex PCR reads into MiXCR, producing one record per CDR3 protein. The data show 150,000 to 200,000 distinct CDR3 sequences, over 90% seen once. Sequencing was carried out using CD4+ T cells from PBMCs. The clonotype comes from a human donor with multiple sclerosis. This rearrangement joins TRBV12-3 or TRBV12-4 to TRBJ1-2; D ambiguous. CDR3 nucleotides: TGTGCCAGCAGTTTATTGGCGAGCTTAGGCTACACCTTC. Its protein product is CASSLLASLGYTF.